This entry features one T cell receptor beta chain sequence. Libraries were prepared by immunoSEQ multiplex PCR; TCRdb keeps only in-frame clonotypes and omits some of them. Altogether some 60,000 clones are present, less than 95% being singletons, with the ten largest covering around 2.2%. This specimen belongs to a study of T cell changes during pregnancy in multiple sclerosis. Deletions cut 8 bases from V and 0 bases from J, with 7 bases between. The CDR3 loop spans 12 amino acids. From germline, CDR1 is MNHNS and CDR2 SASEGT. The chain uses TRBV6-1 and TRBJ1-1, with D perhaps matching TRBD1 (6 bases). The input for sequencing was peripheral blood, taken in the first trimester of pregnancy. The TCR comes from a female donor in good health, enrolled as a control in a pregnancy study. The CDR3 loop is CASGGLNTEAFF. DNA of the CDR3: TGTGCCAGCGGGGGCTTGAACACTGAAGCTTTCTTT.